The 6 T cell receptor beta chains below were found in one sample sequenced in a study of blood T cell repertoires in COVID-19. The table came from immunoSEQ multiplex PCR; TCRdb's copy has only in-frame clones and leaves some out. The top ten clones hold about 6.9% of a sample with about 190,000 clones, 80% of them seen once. The specimen was peripheral blood. These receptors originate from a man in his fifties or sixties with acute or convalescent COVID-19.

The V gene is TRBV9, the J gene TRBJ1-3; no firm D call. CDR1 and CDR2 (germline): SGDLS, YYNGEE. V was cut by 3 bases and J by 0 bases, with 10 bases left in between. This CDR3 region has 15 residues. In nucleotides, the CDR3 is TGTGCCAGCAGCGCCCAGGCAGGCTCTGGAAACACCATATATTTT. Translating gives CASSAQAGSGNTIYF.

This chain uses TRBV27 with TRBJ1-5; TRBD1 is a possible D gene (5 bases). V was clipped by 4 bases and J by 7 bases, with 20 bases between them. Germline lookup yields CDR1 MNHEY and CDR2 SMNVEV (reference sequence). The CDR3 length is 16 residues. CDR3: CASSSLTGLLGQPQHF. DNA of the CDR3: TGTGCCAGCAGTTCTCTAACGGGACTCCTAGGCCAGCCCCAGCATTTT.

This chain uses TRBV6-2 or TRBV6-3 with TRBJ2-3; 9 bases agree with TRBD2. The V and J ends lost 1 base and 5 bases, in that order; junction bases with no gene match: 1. The CDR3 is 14 amino acids. Germline V gene sequence: CDR1 MNHEY, CDR2 SVGEGT. This CDR3 reads CASSYFSGGDTQYF. The CDR3, as DNA: TGTGCCAGCAGTTACTTTAGCGGGGGAGATACGCAGTATTTT.

This clone was detected only once. The chain employs TRBV9 and TRBJ2-3; 9 positions match TRBD1. The V gene's germline CDR1 is SGDLS and CDR2 YYNGEE. The CDR3 totals 15 residues. V shed 6 bases and J 4 bases; nucleotides not matched to a gene: 9. The DNA for the CDR3 is TGTGCCAGCAACCAGCCGGGACAGGGCGCAGATACGCAGTATTTT. Its protein product is CASNQPGQGADTQYF.

The J gene is TRBJ2-5, the V gene TRBV5-4; 10 bases line up with TRBD2. V lost 4 bases and J lost 2; bases outside the gene matches: 5. Germline assignment: CDR1 SGHNT and CDR2 YYREEE (reference sequence). The CDR3 is 15 residues long. CDR3 amino acids: CASSLGTSAQETQYF. CDR3 nucleotide sequence: TGTGCCAGCAGCCTGGGGACTAGCGCTCAAGAGACCCAGTACTTC.

This chain links TRBV7-3 with TRBJ2-1; 7 nucleotides match TRBD1. Germline assignment: CDR1 SGHTA and CDR2 FQGTGA. The CDR3 runs 15 residues. Trimming removed 2 bases from V and 12 bases from J; junction bases left unmatched: 13. The CDR3 loop reads CASSLSRDSGFGQFF. The CDR3 nucleotides read TGTGCCAGCAGCTTATCCCGGGACAGTGGTTTCGGGCAGTTCTTC.